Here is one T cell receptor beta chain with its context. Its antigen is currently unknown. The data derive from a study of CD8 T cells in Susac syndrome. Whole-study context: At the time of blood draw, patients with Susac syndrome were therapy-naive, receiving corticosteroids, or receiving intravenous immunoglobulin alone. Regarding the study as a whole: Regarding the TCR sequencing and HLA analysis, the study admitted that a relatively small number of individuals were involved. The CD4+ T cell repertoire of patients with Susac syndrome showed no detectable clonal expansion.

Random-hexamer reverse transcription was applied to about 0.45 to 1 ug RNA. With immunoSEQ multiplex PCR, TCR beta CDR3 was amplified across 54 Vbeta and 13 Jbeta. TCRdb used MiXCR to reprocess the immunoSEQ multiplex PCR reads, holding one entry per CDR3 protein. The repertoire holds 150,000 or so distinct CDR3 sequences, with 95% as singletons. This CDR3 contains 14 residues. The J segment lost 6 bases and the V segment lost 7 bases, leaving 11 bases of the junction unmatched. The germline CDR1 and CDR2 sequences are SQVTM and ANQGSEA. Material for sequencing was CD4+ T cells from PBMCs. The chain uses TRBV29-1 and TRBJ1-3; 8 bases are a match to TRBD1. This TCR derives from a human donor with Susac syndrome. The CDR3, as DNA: TGCAGCGATAAACAGGGGGAGAACGAAAACACCATATATTTT. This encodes CSDKQGENENTIYF.